Listed below are T cell receptor beta chains from one sample, sequenced in a study of cytomegalovirus exposure and HLA in healthy donors. The assay was immunoSEQ multiplex PCR, and TCRdb's table has in-frame clones only and misses some. The sample records about 190,000 clones, more than 65% being singletons. The specimen was PBMCs. Receptors originate from a woman under 40 in good health and CMV-seropositive. CDR3s include the opening cysteine and the closing phenylalanine or tryptophan. The D gene is left open where the match is weak. A row's size may be missing; if present it is once, few, many or a size class.

length | J | size | V | D | CDR3 | DNA
13 | TRBJ2-1 | . | TRBV2 | . | CANPSLDSNEQFF | TGTGCCAACCCCTCACTAGATAGCAATGAGCAGTTCTTC
15 | TRBJ2-1 | . | TRBV4-3 | . | CASSRRVRASLEQFF | TGCGCCAGCAGTCGGAGGGTCAGGGCGTCCCTTGAGCAGTTCTTC
16 | TRBJ1-4 | . | TRBV6-5 | . | CASSLGGSRANEKLFF | TGTGCCAGCAGTTTAGGAGGGAGCCGGGCTAACGAAAAACTGTTTTTT
14 | TRBJ1-5 | . | TRBV19 | TRBD1 | CASSVSQGNQPQHF | TGTGCCAGTAGCGTTTCACAGGGGAATCAGCCCCAGCATTTT
17 | TRBJ2-1 | . | TRBV28 | TRBD2 | CASSSFPSGRADVKQFF | TGTGCCAGCAGTTCATTCCCTAGCGGGCGGGCGGACGTAAAGCAGTTCTTC
16 | TRBJ1-3 | many | TRBV28 | . | CASSLLGPVGVNTIYF | TGTGCCAGCAGTTTATTGGGTCCGGTAGGGGTCAACACCATATATTTT
15 | TRBJ2-7 | . | TRBV5-5 | TRBD1 | CASSFPPGQGEVQYF | TGTGCCAGCAGCTTCCCTCCGGGACAGGGAGAAGTGCAGTACTTC
13 | TRBJ2-7 | few | TRBV4-3 | . | CASSQEHPYEQYF | TGCGCCAGCAGCCAAGAACATCCCTACGAGCAGTACTTC
15 | TRBJ1-2 | . | TRBV28 | . | CASSSVWQGAYGYTF | TGTGCCAGCAGTTCCGTATGGCAAGGGGCCTATGGCTACACCTTC
14 | TRBJ1-2 | . | TRBV25-1 | TRBD1 | CASSGDRGYYGYTF | TGTGCCAGCAGTGGGGACAGGGGGTACTATGGCTACACCTTC
17 | TRBJ2-3 | . | TRBV7-8 | . | CASSLRGGRGLTDTQYF | TGTGCCAGCAGCTTAAGAGGGGGCAGGGGACTCACGGATACGCAGTATTTT
13 | TRBJ1-2 | . | TRBV2 | . | CASSVGVNYGYTF | TGTGCCAGCAGTGTGGGAGTTAACTATGGCTACACCTTC
15 | TRBJ1-3 | . | TRBV6-5 | . | CASSYSGFSGNTIYF | TGTGCCAGCAGTTACAGTGGCTTCTCTGGAAACACCATATATTTT
15 | TRBJ2-5 | . | TRBV6-5 | TRBD2 | CASSWKREGRETQYF | TGTGCCAGCAGTTGGAAGCGGGAGGGCCGAGAGACCCAGTACTTC
14 | TRBJ1-4 | . | TRBV28 | TRBD1 | CASSPLDRGEKLFF | TGTGCCAGCAGTCCCCTGGACAGGGGGGAAAAACTGTTTTTT
15 | TRBJ1-5 | . | TRBV19 | . | CASSLPRYSNQPQHF | TGTGCCAGTAGTCTGCCCCGGTATAGCAATCAGCCCCAGCATTTT
15 | TRBJ2-2 | . | TRBV29-1 | TRBD1 | CSVQDRGSGTGELFF | TGCAGCGTGCAAGACAGGGGATCGGGGACCGGGGAGCTGTTTTTT
15 | TRBJ1-1 | . | TRBV7-9 | TRBD1 | CASSHQDRDGTEAFF | TGTGCCAGCAGCCACCAGGACAGGGATGGCACTGAAGCTTTCTTT
13 | TRBJ1-3 | . | TRBV6-5 | . | CASSYDMGNTIYF | TGTGCCAGCAGTTACGACATGGGCAACACCATATATTTT
13 | TRBJ2-3 | . | TRBV5-1 | . | CASSEYPADTQYF | TGCGCCAGCAGCGAATACCCAGCAGATACGCAGTATTTT
15 | TRBJ2-3 | . | TRBV4-1 | . | CASSIRDTRGDTQYF | TGCGCCAGCAGCATAAGGGACACCCGCGGGGATACGCAGTATTTT
15 | TRBJ1-6 | once | TRBV9 | . | CASSTSGASISPLHF | TGTGCCAGCAGCACTTCAGGGGCAAGTATTTCACCCCTCCACTTT
14 | TRBJ2-7 | . | TRBV11-2 | . | CASSLDPTSHEQYF | TGTGCCAGCAGCTTAGATCCGACTAGTCACGAGCAGTACTTC
14 | TRBJ2-7 | once | TRBV5-1 | TRBD1 | CASRGTGGLHEQYF | TGCGCCAGCAGGGGGACAGGGGGCCTCCACGAGCAGTACTTC
14 | TRBJ1-3 | . | TRBV9 | . | CASKPSNSGNTIYF | TGTGCCAGCAAGCCCTCAAACTCTGGAAACACCATATATTTT
16 | TRBJ2-2 | . | TRBV9 | . | CASSVNLPAGAGELFF | TGTGCCAGCAGCGTGAATCTGCCCGCCGGAGCCGGGGAGCTGTTTTTT
14 | TRBJ2-7 | . | TRBV5-4 | TRBD1 | CASSFDGTAYEQYF | TGTGCCAGCAGCTTTGACGGGACAGCCTACGAGCAGTACTTC
14 | TRBJ2-7 | . | TRBV7-9 | TRBD2 | CASRRTSGSYEQYF | TGTGCCAGCAGGCGGACTAGCGGCTCCTACGAGCAGTACTTC
13 | TRBJ1-2 | . | TRBV14 | TRBD1 | CASSLGTVYGYTF | TGTGCCAGCAGTTTGGGGACAGTCTATGGCTACACCTTC
13 | TRBJ1-1 | few | TRBV10-3 | . | CAISGNQNTEAFF | TGTGCCATCAGCGGGAACCAGAACACTGAAGCTTTCTTT
14 | TRBJ2-1 | . | TRBV4-2 | . | CASSLEDTYNEQFF | TGTGCCAGCAGCCTAGAGGACACCTACAATGAGCAGTTCTTC
17 | TRBJ2-4 | . | TRBV7-8 | . | CASSSSFIRLAKNIQYF | TGTGCCAGCAGCTCCTCCTTCATAAGACTAGCCAAAAACATTCAGTACTTC
16 | TRBJ2-1 | . | TRBV19 | TRBD1 | CASSSGDRGPYNEQFF | TGTGCCAGTAGTAGCGGGGACAGGGGGCCCTACAATGAGCAGTTCTTC
11 | TRBJ2-3 | . | TRBV2 | . | CASSDGYTQYF | TGTGCCAGCAGTGACGGGTATACGCAGTATTTT
15 | TRBJ2-1 | . | TRBV6-5 | TRBD2 | CASSPVAGGHNEQFF | TGTGCCAGCTCTCCCGTAGCGGGGGGACACAATGAGCAGTTCTTC
12 | TRBJ2-5 | . | TRBV10-3 | . | CAIRGAVETQYF | TGTGCCATCCGGGGGGCGGTCGAGACCCAGTACTTC
14 | TRBJ2-7 | . | TRBV2 | TRBD1 | CASRGLQGTYEQYF | TGTGCCAGCAGGGGGTTACAGGGGACCTACGAGCAGTACTTC
16 | TRBJ1-4 | . | TRBV5-1 | TRBD1 | CASSSRTGGSNEKLFF | TGCGCCAGCAGCTCCCGGACAGGGGGCTCTAATGAAAAACTGTTTTTT
16 | TRBJ2-2 | . | TRBV19 | . | CASSPTTRGYTGELFF | TGTGCCAGTAGCCCCACGACTAGAGGGTACACCGGGGAGCTGTTTTTT
14 | TRBJ1-1 | . | TRBV6-6 | . | CASSYLGGNTEAFF | TGTGCCAGCAGTTACTTAGGGGGGAACACTGAAGCTTTCTTT
17 | TRBJ2-2 | . | TRBV4-3 | . | CASSQGAVGLGTGELFF | TGCGCCAGCAGCCAGGGGGCGGTGGGGCTGGGCACCGGGGAGCTGTTTTTT
15 | TRBJ2-3 | . | TRBV7-2 | TRBD2 | CASSLSGGSGDTQYF | TGTGCCAGCAGCTTAAGCGGGGGGTCCGGAGATACGCAGTATTTT
17 | TRBJ2-1 | . | TRBV19 | TRBD2 | CASSIDLGGGARDEQFF | TGTGCCAGTAGTATAGATCTGGGCGGGGGGGCCAGGGATGAGCAGTTCTTC
16 | TRBJ2-5 | . | TRBV4-2 | TRBD1 | CASSQEGGLYKETQYF | TGTGCCAGCAGCCAAGAAGGGGGCCTCTACAAAGAGACCCAGTACTTC
14 | TRBJ2-2 | . | TRBV28 | . | CASRPTGSTGELFF | TGTGCCAGCAGGCCTACAGGGAGCACCGGGGAGCTGTTTTTT
15 | TRBJ2-1 | . | TRBV7-6 | . | CASSLLEASYNEQFF | TGTGCCAGCAGCTTACTCGAAGCCTCGTACAATGAGCAGTTCTTC
17 | TRBJ1-4 | . | TRBV2 | . | CASRAPSGGSKGEKLFF | TGTGCCAGCAGGGCACCTTCGGGGGGCTCAAAAGGTGAAAAACTGTTTTTT